The following is a TCR beta chain sequence with its context. The data derive from a study of cytomegalovirus exposure and HLA in healthy donors. The protocol was immunoSEQ multiplex PCR, while the TCRdb copy is restricted to in-frame clones and leaves out a portion. Among roughly 150,000 clones, approximately 90% were seen once, and the ten largest hold 3%. Germline V lookup: CDR1 SNHLY, CDR2 FYNNEI. The CDR3 sequence is 18 residues long. Trimming removed 3 bases from V and 2 bases from J; junction bases left unmatched: 13. The TCR originated in a man younger than 35 in good health and CMV-seronegative. The V gene is TRBV2, the J gene TRBJ1-5; 7 bases line up with TRBD1. The specimen sequenced was PBMCs. Written as DNA, the CDR3 is TGTGCCAGCAGTGAGGAATACAGGGGCGGGAATGGCAATCAGCCCCAGCATTTT. Its protein is CASSEEYRGGNGNQPQHF.